Sequencing of this T cell receptor beta chain was carried out in a study of vaccination effects on CD4 cells after COVID-19. Study overall: Sampling occurred a median 72 days post second dose, range 14 to 241. Study-wide results and caveats: Clones from infection and from vaccination both contracted markedly late after vaccination. After vaccination of healthy people, only 1 of 255 vaccine-induced clones cross-reacted with common cold coronaviruses.

This clone has a handful of counts. The target antigen is unknown. Culture lasted around eleven days before CD4+ T cell isolation. Two doses of BNT162b2 or mRNA-1273 vaccine were administered to participants. Sequencing was performed with immunoSEQ multiplex PCR; in TCRdb, only in-frame clones are kept and a portion is missing. The data show nearly 45,000 clones, around 70% seen once. Germline V gene data show CDR1 as LNHDA and CDR2 as SQIVND (reference sequence). The trim removed 5 bases at V and 0 bases at J, leaving 11 bases unmatched. The CDR3 runs 19 residues. The input for sequencing was CD4+ T cells from PBMCs cultured without peptide, taken after COVID-19 vaccination. The rearrangement links TRBV19 to TRBJ2-2; 11 bases line up with TRBD2. The clonotype was recovered from a human donor who received a COVID-19 vaccine. The CDR3 protein is CASSFPRGLAVSNTGELFF. The CDR3 DNA sequence: TGTGCCAGTAGTTTTCCCCGGGGACTAGCGGTATCGAACACCGGGGAGCTGTTTTTT.